This T cell receptor beta chain was found in a study of response to subunit inactivated influenza vaccine. This CDR3 is 13 amino acids long. V shed 0 bases and J shed 4 bases, with 6 bases lying between them. Per germline, CDR1 LNHDA and CDR2 SQIVND (reference sequence). Points from the study as a whole: A suggestion made by the authors is that each seasonal influenza vaccination recruits few new T cells.

MiXCR was run by TCRdb on the RT-PCR reads, yielding one entry per CDR3 protein. Among roughly 190,000 distinct CDR3 sequences listed, approximately 15% were seen once. Ten or more counts support this clonotype. Its antigen is unknown. J is TRBJ2-5 and V is TRBV19, with unresolved D. Sequencing was performed on CD8+ T cells sorted from PBMCs, taken roughly 5 days after vaccination. This TCR derives from a man aged 50 or older who received an inactivated influenza vaccine. CDR3 bases: TGTGCCAGTAGTATAGATGATGGAGAGACCCAGTACTTC. Protein product: CASSIDDGETQYF.